Listed here are 32 T cell receptor beta chains from one sample, sequenced in a study of prognosis after radiotherapy for stage I lung cancer. Genomic DNA yielded TCR beta CDR3, amplified by two-round multiplex PCR. Primers targeting each individual TRBV and TRBJ gene were applied in first-round PCR. One entry per CDR3 protein, called by TCRdb with MiXCR from the multiplex PCR reads. The sample records under 20,000 distinct CDR3 sequences, less than 70% being singletons. The source was PBMCs, collected before or after stereotactic body radiation therapy (not recorded which). All receptors derive from a donor over 45 with non-small cell lung cancer.

By proportion, this clonotype is medium-sized. V and J are TRBV7-8 and TRBJ1-2; TRBD1 matches 8 bases. Germline lookup yields CDR1 SGHVS and CDR2 FQNEAQ. J lost 7 bases, V lost 5 bases, and 9 bases had no gene match. The CDR3 runs 14 residues. The CDR3 region has the DNA TGTGCCAGCAGCCCCCGGACAGGGTCGAGTGGCTACACCTTC. Its translation: CASSPRTGSSGYTF.

This clonotype was seen at least ten times. The CDR3 nucleotides read TGCGCCAGCACCTATTGGGAGGGCACAGATACGCAGTATTTT. Translated, it gives CASTYWEGTDTQYF. J is TRBJ2-3 and V is TRBV10-2, with D maybe TRBD2 (6 bases). Looked up from germline, CDR1 is WSHSY and CDR2 is SAAADI. The CDR3 loop spans 14 amino acids. The V end was cut by 7 bases, the J end by 1 base, with 12 bases between.

By share, this clonotype counts as medium-sized. The chain joins TRBV6-2 or TRBV6-3 to TRBJ2-7; 7 nucleotides align to TRBD1. The junction had 6 bases not matched to a gene; V was cut back by 6 bases and J by 1 base. Germline V gives CDR1 MNHEY, CDR2 SVGEGT. CDR3 length: 14 amino acids. In DNA, the CDR3 is TGTGCCAGCAGGCCCAGACAGGGTTCCTACGAGCAGTACTTC. This sequence encodes CASRPRQGSYEQYF.

The rearrangement links TRBV12-3 or TRBV12-4 to TRBJ2-1, with 10 bases identical to TRBD2. CDR3 size: 15 residues. V was clipped by 2 bases and J by 7 bases; unmatched bases: 5. The CDR3 DNA is TGTGCCAGCAGTTTATCCGCTAGCGGGAGAAATGAGCAGTTCTTC. Protein: CASSLSASGRNEQFF.

Ten or more counts support this clonotype. This chain connects TRBV2 to TRBJ2-1, with 10 nucleotides matching TRBD2. This CDR3 contains 14 residues. With 7 bases clipped from V and 5 bases from J, the junction kept 5 bases outside the gene matches. The germline V gene encodes CDR1 SNHLY and CDR2 FYNNEI. The CDR3 nucleotides are TGTGCCAGCACCAAGCGGGAGGGACACAATGAGCAGTTCTTC. Encoded protein: CASTKREGHNEQFF.

The chain couples TRBV19 to TRBJ2-1; tentatively, D is TRBD2 (5 bases). CDR1 and CDR2 from the germline V gene are LNHDA and SQIVND (reference sequence). This CDR3 is 14 amino acids long. V was shortened by 6 bases and J by 8 bases, with 17 bases between the two germline ends. The chain's CDR3 is CASRQNEGSYEQFF. The DNA of the CDR3 is TGTGCCAGTAGGCAAAACGAGGGATCCTATGAGCAGTTCTTC.

The count of this clonotype is one. Just one base apart from a much larger clone, this may be a read error. CDR3 in DNA: TGTGCCAGCAGTTTCCAGGGATGTAACGAGCAGTGCTTC. This gives the protein CASSFQGCNEQCF. The V gene is TRBV6-9, the J gene TRBJ2-7; weak D call: TRBD1 (5 bases). The CDR3 loop spans 13 amino acids. Germline V gene sequence: CDR1 MNHGY, CDR2 SVAAGI.

This sequence joins TRBV2 and TRBJ1-2; perhaps TRBD1 as D (6 bases). CDR3 length equals 14 residues. The germline V gene has CDR1 SNHLY and CDR2 FYNNEI. V was shortened by 8 bases and J by 1 base, with 14 bases between the two germline ends. The CDR3 coding sequence is TGTGCCAGCGGAGACCGGACAGATAACTATGGCTACACCTTC. It is translated as CASGDRTDNYGYTF.

The chain combines TRBV11-3 with TRBJ1-3, with D uncertain. Germline CDR1 SGHNT, CDR2 YENEEA. Trimming cost V 4 bases and J 4 bases, with 8 bases left between them. The CDR3 spans 13 residues. The CDR3 bases are TGTGCCAGCAGCTCTATACGGGGAAACACCATATATTTT. The encoded protein is CASSSIRGNTIYF.

This clonotype was detected ten times or more. The chain combines TRBV10-3 with TRBJ1-3; D remains unclear. The V gene lost 2 bases and the J gene lost 0 bases, with 11 bases spanning the gap. From germline, CDR1 is ENHRY and CDR2 SYGVKD. The CDR3 runs to 16 residues. CDR3 loop: CAISEKRQRSGNTIYF. The CDR3 bases are TGTGCCATCAGTGAGAAAAGGCAACGCTCTGGAAACACCATATATTTT.

This chain uses TRBV12-3 or TRBV12-4 with TRBJ2-2, with D unclear. The V gene lost 8 bases and the J gene lost 4 bases, with 17 bases spanning the gap. CDR3 length: 15 amino acids. CDR3 region: CASGRLGAFTGELFF. The CDR3 DNA reads TGTGCCAGCGGGCGCCTCGGAGCTTTCACCGGGGAGCTGTTTTTT.

This clonotype is medium-sized in the sample. DNA of the CDR3: TGCAGTGCCCCCCGACTAGCGGAAAGCACAGATACGCAGTATTTT. This gives the protein CSAPRLAESTDTQYF. The rearrangement uses TRBV20-1 and TRBJ2-3; 9 bases align to TRBD2. Trimming took 6 bases from V and 0 from J; bases not matched to a gene: 7. This CDR3 has 15 residues. Germline CDR1 reads DFQATT; CDR2 reads SNEGSKA (reference sequence).

By its share, this clonotype is medium-sized (0.01 to 0.1%). The chain couples TRBV30 to TRBJ2-7; either TRBD1 or TRBD2 may fit D (5 bases each). The germline CDR1 and CDR2 sequences are GTSNPN and SVGIG (reference sequence). V was shortened by 5 bases and J by 5 bases, with 10 bases between the two germline ends. The CDR3 runs 11 residues. The CDR3 DNA follows: TGTGCCTGGGCAGGGCGGGACGAGCAGTACTTC. It codes for CAWAGRDEQYF.

Concerning this clonotype itself: A far bigger clonotype differs at one base, so this is likely a read error. The genes are TRBV6-2 or TRBV6-3 and TRBJ2-7; D uncertain. V shed 9 bases and J shed 0 bases, with 21 bases lying between them. This CDR3 comprises 16 residues. The germline gives CDR1 MNHEY, CDR2 SVGEGT. The DNA of the CDR3 is TGTGCCAGAAGTGACTCCACACTGGACCCCTCCTACGAGCAGTACTTC. The encoded protein is CARSDSTLDPSYEQYF.

The V gene is TRBV19, the J gene TRBJ2-2; 12 bases map to TRBD2. J gave up 6 bases and V 1 base, and 0 bases lay outside the gene matches. In germline, CDR1 is LNHDA, CDR2 SQIVND (reference sequence). The CDR3 contains 15 residues. DNA for the CDR3: TGTGCCAGTAGTATAGGACTAGCGGGAGCCGGGGAGCTGTTTTTT. This translates into CASSIGLAGAGELFF.

In this sample, this clonotype turned up many times. The genes are TRBV20-1 and TRBJ2-3; D is undetermined. This CDR3 comprises 15 residues. The V and J ends lost 0 bases and 0 bases respectively, with 10 bases between them. In germline, CDR1 is DFQATT, CDR2 SNEGSKA (reference sequence). The CDR3 loop reads CSARDTWRSTDTQYF. The DNA of the CDR3 is TGCAGTGCTAGAGATACGTGGAGAAGCACAGATACGCAGTATTTT.

On this clonotype: Sequence at one end of the junction differs from germline and may be a read error. The chain is built from TRBV27 and TRBJ2-1; a possible D gene is TRBD2 (5 bases). Germline loops: CDR1 MNHEY, CDR2 SMNVEV (reference sequence). The CDR3 runs 14 residues. The CDR3: CARSFRPARREQFF. CDR3 DNA: TGTGCCAGAAGTTTCAGGCCTGCGCGGAGGGAGCAGTTCTTC.

This clonotype was detected ten times or more. This chain uses TRBV6-4 with TRBJ2-3; 9 nucleotides match TRBD2. The CDR3 totals 15 residues. Germline CDR1 MRHNA, CDR2 SNTAGT. J lost 5 bases, V lost 11 bases, and 14 bases had no gene match. The CDR3 spells CAPTGTRGGVDTQYF. The CDR3 coding sequence is TGTGCCCCCACCGGTACGCGGGGGGGGGTAGATACGCAGTATTTT.

This chain uses TRBV19 with TRBJ1-5; the match to TRBD1 covers 10 bases. J gave up 12 bases and V 6 bases, and 14 bases lay outside the gene matches. The length of the CDR3 is 15 residues. Germline assignment: CDR1 LNHDA and CDR2 SQIVND (reference sequence). The CDR3: CASSRTGGGGKHQHF. The CDR3 DNA is TGTGCCAGTAGCCGGACAGGGGGAGGAGGTAAGCACCAGCATTTT.

This clonotype was counted many times. The chain recombines TRBV5-6 with TRBJ1-1, with D tentatively TRBD1 (6 bases). The germline gives CDR1 SGHDT, CDR2 YYEEEE. The V end was cut by 3 bases, the J end by 8 bases, with 14 bases between. The CDR3 sequence is 13 residues long. The CDR3 bases are TGTGCCAGCAGCTCCCCCGGGGGGCCCGAAGCTTTCTTT. Its protein is CASSSPGGPEAFF.

The J gene is TRBJ2-1, the V gene TRBV7-9; 11 nucleotides agree with TRBD2. This CDR3 region has 15 residues. Germline V gives CDR1 SEHNR, CDR2 FQNEAQ (reference sequence). J lost 4 bases, V lost 5 bases, and 4 bases had no gene match. The CDR3 bases are TGTGCCAGCAGCACCACTAGCGGGAGTTACAATGAGCAGTTCTTC. It codes for CASSTTSGSYNEQFF.

This clonotype is categorized as medium-sized (0.01 to 0.1%). This chain uses TRBV5-5 with TRBJ2-1; TRBD1 aligns across 9 bases. This CDR3 comprises 15 residues. The J segment lost 2 bases and the V segment lost 3 bases, leaving 3 bases of the junction unmatched. The germline V gene encodes CDR1 SGHKS and CDR2 YYEKEE (reference sequence). The DNA of the CDR3 is TGTGCCAGCAGCTCCCGGGACAGGGCCTACAATGAGCAGTTCTTC. This codes for CASSSRDRAYNEQFF.

The rearrangement uses TRBV6-1 and TRBJ2-3; D possibly corresponds to TRBD1 (5 bases). Germline CDR1 is MNHNS and CDR2 is SASEGT. The CDR3 has 15 residues. Trimming left V 6 bases short and J 3 bases short, with 16 bases between. The CDR3 sequence is CASSTTVGLTDTQYF. The CDR3 DNA reads TGTGCCAGCAGCACGACAGTGGGCTTGACAGATACGCAGTATTTT.

The chain combines TRBV20-1 with TRBJ2-3; no clear D gene. Trimming removed 2 bases at V and 0 bases at J, with 9 bases between. Germline CDR1 and CDR2: DFQATT and SNEGSKA (reference sequence). The CDR3 contains 14 residues. CDR3 nucleotide sequence: TGCAGTGCTAGACCCCCTAGAAGCACAGATACGCAGTATTTT. This translates into CSARPPRSTDTQYF.

This clonotype was picked up many times. The chain is built from TRBV5-6 and TRBJ2-7; TRBD1 matches 7 bases. This CDR3 contains 17 residues. In germline, CDR1 is SGHDT, CDR2 YYEEEE. V trimming: 3 bases; J trimming: 1 base; junction bases outside the gene matches: 13. In DNA, the CDR3 is TGTGCCAGCAGCTCGATCCCCGGGACAGCCTTATCCTACGAGCAGTACTTC. It encodes CASSSIPGTALSYEQYF.

V is TRBV7-9 and J is TRBJ2-7; 7 bases are a match to TRBD2. The CDR3 runs 14 residues. Germline V gene sequence: CDR1 SEHNR, CDR2 FQNEAQ (reference sequence). J lost 5 bases, V lost 7 bases, and 11 bases had no gene match. CDR3 sequence (DNA): TGTGCCAGCATCTCGCCCTCCGGGAGGCACGAGCAGTACTTC. Translating it yields CASISPSGRHEQYF.

In nucleotides, the CDR3 is TGTGCCAGCAGCTTAGGACTCCCCCGGGAGCTGTTTTTT. Protein product: CASSLGLPRELFF. This sequence joins TRBV7-8 and TRBJ2-2; D call uncertain. The germline CDR1 and CDR2 sequences are SGHVS and FQNEAQ. The CDR3 spans 13 residues. V shed 1 base and J shed 9 bases, with 9 bases lying between them.

This clonotype is categorized as medium-sized (0.01 to 0.1%). The chain carries TRBV6-2 or TRBV6-3 and TRBJ1-6; TRBD1 aligns across 7 bases. CDR3 length: 14 residues. With 6 bases clipped from V and 9 bases from J, the junction kept 8 bases outside the gene matches. Looked up from germline, CDR1 is MNHEY and CDR2 is SVGEGT. In DNA, the CDR3 is TGTGCCAGCAGACCCGGACAGGCGGGTTCACCCCTCCACTTT. Its translation is CASRPGQAGSPLHF.

This clonotype showed up just a few times. The chain carries TRBV10-2 and TRBJ2-7; 9 nucleotides align to TRBD1. Germline CDR1 and CDR2: WSHSY and SAAADI. Trimming cost V 9 bases and J 0 bases; bases outside gene matches: 9. The CDR3 is 15 amino acids. The CDR3 DNA is TGCGCCAGTAAATTCCGGGACAGGGACTCCTACGAGCAGTACTTC. This sequence encodes CASKFRDRDSYEQYF.

With respect to this clonotype: This likely reflects a read error, since a far larger clone is one base away. The chain carries TRBV5-8 and TRBJ1-3; unclear D gene. The CDR3 runs to 15 residues. Germline CDR1 SGHTS, CDR2 YDEGEE. Trimming took off 4 bases at V and 4 bases at J, with 15 bases between the two ends. In DNA, the CDR3 is TGTGCCAGCAGCCTCTCCCTGGCAGCCGGAAACACCATATATTTT. This encodes CASSLSLAAGNTIYF.

This clonotype has at least ten counts. V and J are TRBV12-3 or TRBV12-4 and TRBJ2-1, with TRBD2 matching 12 bases. The CDR3 extends over 21 amino acids. Trimming took 1 base from V and 2 from J; bases not matched to a gene: 15. The CDR3 DNA follows: TGTGCCAGCAGTTTAGGGGGTCTAGCGGGAGGGAACCGAGGGGCCTACAATGAGCAGTTCTTC. Amino acids: CASSLGGLAGGNRGAYNEQFF.

Ten or more counts support this clonotype. The chain employs TRBV28 and TRBJ1-3, with D unclear. The V gene's germline CDR1 is MDHEN and CDR2 SYDVKM. The V end was cut by 10 bases, the J end by 4 bases, with 17 bases between. The CDR3 has 14 residues. The CDR3 here is CATRGGVGGNTIYF. CDR3 nucleotides: TGTGCCACCCGAGGTGGGGTGGGCGGAAACACCATATATTTT.